The 10 T cell receptor beta chains presented below share a single source sample, sequenced in a study of cytomegalovirus exposure and HLA in healthy donors. This table comes from immunoSEQ multiplex PCR, and its TCRdb copy is limited to in-frame clones, with some not included. The data show over 250,000 clones, 87% seen once. Sequencing was carried out using PBMCs. These receptors all stem from a woman between 25 and 40 years old in good health and CMV-seropositive.

The V call is TRBV4-3, the J call TRBJ1-1; possible D gene TRBD1, 5 bases. This CDR3 region has 16 residues. Deletions cut 0 bases from V and 1 base from J, with 12 bases between. Germline loops: CDR1 LGHNA, CDR2 YSLEER. The DNA for the CDR3 is TGCGCCAGCAGCCAAGATCAGCGGGGCGCGAACACTGAAGCTTTCTTT. Amino acids: CASSQDQRGANTEAFF.

V is TRBV4-1 and J is TRBJ1-2; no clear D. Trimming removed 0 bases at V and 5 bases at J, with 10 bases between. The germline V gene encodes CDR1 MGHRA and CDR2 YSYEKL. CDR3 length equals 14 residues. DNA of the CDR3: TGCGCCAGCAGCCAAGAAACCCGGAGTTATGGCTACACCTTC. Amino acid sequence: CASSQETRSYGYTF.

This chain's CDR3 is CASSRRTGEMQEQYF. For the CDR3, the DNA is TGTGCCAGCAGCCGCCGGACAGGGGAAATGCAGGAGCAGTACTTC. The chain joins TRBV4-2 to TRBJ2-7; 9 positions agree with TRBD1. CDR1 is LGHNA, CDR2 YNFKEQ, per germline. There are 15 residues in the CDR3. The ends lost 4 bases at V and 7 bases at J; junction bases unmatched: 11.

The chain has TRBV5-1 and TRBJ2-7; 8 bases are a match to TRBD2. The V and J ends lost 0 bases and 4 bases, in that order; junction bases with no gene match: 6. The V gene's germline CDR1 is SGHRS and CDR2 YFSETQ. This CDR3 region has 15 residues. This CDR3 is CASSLAGRDRYEQYF. Written as DNA, the CDR3 is TGCGCCAGCAGCTTGGCCGGGAGGGATCGGTACGAGCAGTACTTC.

The chain couples TRBV28 to TRBJ1-5; the match to TRBD1 covers 7 bases. CDR1 MDHEN and CDR2 SYDVKM come from the germline V gene. The CDR3 has 14 residues. V was clipped by 7 bases and J by 7 bases; unmatched bases: 10. DNA of the CDR3: TGTGCCAGCAAAGTTCAAGGGGGCTGGCAGCCCCAGCATTTT. Residues: CASKVQGGWQPQHF. The full variable domain, with the rest looked up from reference TRBV28 and TRBJ1-5, is DVKVTQSSRYLVKRTGEKVFLECVQDMDHENMFWYRQDPGLGLRLIYFSYDVKMKEKGDIPEGYSVSREKKERFSLILESASTNQTSMYLCASKVQGGWQPQHFGDGTRLSIL.

This clone has more than one count but fewer than ten. The gene calls are TRBV7-2 and TRBJ1-5; maybe TRBD1 (6 bases). Germline V gene data show CDR1 as SGHTA and CDR2 as FQGNSA. The CDR3 loop spans 15 amino acids. V lost 4 bases to trimming and J lost 2 bases, with 12 bases between them. CDR3 DNA sequence: TGTGCCAGCAGCTCCCAGGGGATTGGCAATCAGCCCCAGCATTTT. Its protein product is CASSSQGIGNQPQHF. Filled out from reference TRBV7-2 and TRBJ1-5, the complete variable domain reads GAGVSQSPSNKVTEKGKDVELRCDPISGHTALYWYRQSLGQGLEFLIYFQGNSAPDKSGLPSDRFSAERTGGSVSTLTIQRTQQEDSAVYLCASSSQGIGNQPQHFGDGTRLSIL.

The chain links TRBV7-9 to TRBJ2-6; D is perhaps TRBD1 (5 bases). CDR1 is SEHNR and CDR2 is FQNEAQ in the germline V gene (reference sequence). This CDR3 spans 15 amino acids. V was pared by 1 base and J by 5 bases, with 9 bases between. The CDR3 protein is CASSLGSGWANVLTF. The CDR3 DNA is TGTGCCAGCAGCTTAGGTTCAGGGTGGGCCAACGTCCTGACTTTC.

The CDR3 region has the DNA TGTGCCAGCAGTTTACTACTTTACAATGAGCAGTTCTTC. This sequence encodes CASSLLLYNEQFF. The chain uses TRBV2 and TRBJ2-1, with D unclear. Germline V gene sequence: CDR1 SNHLY, CDR2 FYNNEI. Trimming cost V 5 bases and J 4 bases, with 9 bases left between them. CDR3 length: 13 amino acids.

The rearrangement uses TRBV2 and TRBJ1-5; a weak D match, TRBD1 (6 bases). Between the trimmed V and J ends, which lost 2 bases and 7 bases, there was a span of 9 bases. CDR1 and CDR2 (germline): SNHLY, FYNNEI. The CDR3 totals 13 residues. The CDR3 reads CASSEYGGQPQHF. The CDR3 DNA reads as TGTGCCAGCAGTGAATATGGGGGCCAGCCCCAGCATTTT.

The chain combines TRBV19 with TRBJ2-5, with 8 bases matching TRBD2. In germline, CDR1 is LNHDA, CDR2 SQIVND (reference sequence). V lost 5 bases to trimming and J lost 0 bases; unmatched junction nucleotides: 8. CDR3 length: 16 amino acids. CDR3 sequence: CASSPQERGYQETQYF. CDR3 DNA sequence: TGTGCCAGTAGTCCTCAGGAGCGGGGGTACCAAGAGACCCAGTACTTC.